This TCR beta chain was captured in a study of blood T cell repertoires in COVID-19. The wider study: T cells, B-cell-depleted T cells, or PBMCs provided the cDNA or gDNA that served as material.

In the source study's methods: Amplifying reference gene primers gave estimates of nucleated cell counts. Repertoires were generated with immunoSEQ multiplex PCR, while TCRdb's copy carries only in-frame clones and drops some. That table furnishes V, J and clone size, whereas the DNA furnished D and trimming. This sample has roughly 380,000 clones; roughly nine tenths occur once, and the top ten carry 3.5% to 4%. The germline V and J ends were trimmed by 7 bases and 6 bases, with 10 bases remaining between them. Germline loops: CDR1 LNHDA, CDR2 SQIVND (reference sequence). CDR3 length: 12 residues. Seattle's cohort entered during active infection and was followed longitudinally.

The sequence derives from an older woman with COVID-19, enrolled during active disease. This chain links TRBV19 with TRBJ1-5; D gene uncertain. Sample: peripheral blood. This chain's CDR3 is CASTLFGQPQHF. The CDR3, as DNA: TGTGCCAGTACTCTCTTCGGTCAGCCCCAGCATTTT.